This is a list of T cell receptor beta chains from one sample in a study of long-term antiretroviral therapy in people with HIV. Profiled with immunoSEQ multiplex PCR; TCRdb holds only in-frame clones, not every one. The data show 18,000 or so clones, roughly 78% seen once. The sequencing here drew on unsorted PBMCs, taken at the start of antiretroviral therapy, before treatment. The receptor source for this set is a woman aged 40 to 50 with HIV. Both conserved end residues are part of each CDR3. A D gene is named only where the DNA matches it firmly. Not all rows give a size; the values are once, few, many and, for expanded clones, a class.

TRBJ2-7,-,TRBV28,-,TGTGCCAGCAGTTTCCCATTGGTAGGGGACGAGCAGTACTTC,CASSFPLVGDEQYF
TRBJ2-7,few,TRBV7-6,-,TGTGCCAGCAGGGCGGACTGGGGCGAGCAGTACTTC,CASRADWGEQYF
TRBJ2-3,-,TRBV14,TRBD2,TGTGCCAGCAGCCCTAGCGGGGGGGAAGAAATTACGCAGTATTTT,CASSPSGGEEITQYF
TRBJ2-7,medium-sized,TRBV7-6,-,TGTGCCAGCAGCTTAGGTCGCCAGCCCTACGAGCAGTACTTC,CASSLGRQPYEQYF
TRBJ1-5,once,TRBV7-2,-,TGTGCCAGCAGCGCAAGTAGCAATCAGCCCCAGCATTTT,CASSASSNQPQHF
TRBJ2-3,-,TRBV5-5,TRBD2,TGTGCCAGCAGCTCCCGGGGGGACACAGATACGCAGTATTTT,CASSSRGDTDTQYF
TRBJ2-5,-,TRBV18,-,TGTGCCAGCTCACCAACCAGGGGCGGAGGGACCCAGTACTTC,CASSPTRGGGTQYF
TRBJ2-7,few,TRBV2,TRBD1,TGTGCCAGCAGTGAACGGGACAGATCCTACGAGCAGTACTTC,CASSERDRSYEQYF
TRBJ2-7,few,TRBV5-1,-,TGCGCCAGCAGTCCTGCAACGGGCTACGAGCAGTACTTC,CASSPATGYEQYF
TRBJ2-7,-,TRBV7-9,-,TGTGCCAGCAGCCCCCCCAGGGACATCGGCCCCTACGAGCAGTACTTC,CASSPPRDIGPYEQYF
TRBJ1-1,-,TRBV9,-,TGTGCCAGCAGCCCTGGGGAGAACACTGAAGCTTTCTTT,CASSPGENTEAFF
TRBJ2-5,-,TRBV19,-,TGTGCCAGTAGGAGGGTGGCTCAAGAGACCCAGTACTTC,CASRRVAQETQYF
TRBJ1-4,few,TRBV27,TRBD1,TGTGCCAGCAGTAACTACAGGGGGCAGGATGAAAAACTGTTTTTT,CASSNYRGQDEKLFF
TRBJ2-5,-,TRBV27,-,TGTGCCAGCAGTTCCCCTCCAGAGACCCAGTACTTC,CASSSPPETQYF
TRBJ2-1,-,TRBV7-8,TRBD1,TGTGCCAGCAGCTTAGAGTGGGACAGGCCGTACAATGAGCAGTTCTTC,CASSLEWDRPYNEQFF
TRBJ1-3,few,TRBV4-3,-,TGCGCCAGCAGCCAAGTTCTAGGGGCAGCCTTCAACACTGACGGAAACACCATATATTTT,CASSQVLGAAFNTDGNTIYF
TRBJ1-3,-,TRBV2,-,TGTGCCAGCAGTGCTAACAGGGTCTCTGGAAACACCATATATTTT,CASSANRVSGNTIYF